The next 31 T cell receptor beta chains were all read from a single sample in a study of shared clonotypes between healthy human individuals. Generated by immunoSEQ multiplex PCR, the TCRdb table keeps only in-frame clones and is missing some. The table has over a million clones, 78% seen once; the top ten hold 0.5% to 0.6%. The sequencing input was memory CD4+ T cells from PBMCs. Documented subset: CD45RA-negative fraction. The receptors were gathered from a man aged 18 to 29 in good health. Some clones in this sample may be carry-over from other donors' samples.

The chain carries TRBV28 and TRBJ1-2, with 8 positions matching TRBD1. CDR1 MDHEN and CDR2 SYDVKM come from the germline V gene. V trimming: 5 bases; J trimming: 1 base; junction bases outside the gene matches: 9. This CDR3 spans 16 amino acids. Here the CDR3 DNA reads TGTGCCAGCAGTATCCCCAGGGGGCGTAGTAACTATGGCTACACCTTC. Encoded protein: CASSIPRGRSNYGYTF.

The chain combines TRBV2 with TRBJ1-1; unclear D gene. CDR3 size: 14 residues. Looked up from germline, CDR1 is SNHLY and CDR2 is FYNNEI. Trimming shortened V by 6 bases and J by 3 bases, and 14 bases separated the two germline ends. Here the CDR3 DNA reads TGTGCCAGCAGCCGAGAGGCAGGCTACACTGAAGCTTTCTTT. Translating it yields CASSREAGYTEAFF.

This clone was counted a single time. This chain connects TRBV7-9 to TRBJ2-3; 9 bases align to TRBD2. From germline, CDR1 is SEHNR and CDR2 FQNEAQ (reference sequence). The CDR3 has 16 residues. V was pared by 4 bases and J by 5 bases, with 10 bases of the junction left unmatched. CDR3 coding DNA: TGTGCCAGCAGCTCCTATCGCGGCGGGAGGGGAGATACGCAGTATTTT. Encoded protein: CASSSYRGGRGDTQYF.

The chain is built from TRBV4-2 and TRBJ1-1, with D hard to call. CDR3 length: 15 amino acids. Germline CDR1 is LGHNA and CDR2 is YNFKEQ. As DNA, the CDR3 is TGTGGCTCTAGGGATAGGAACAAGCCTCCCTCTGAAGCTTTCTTT. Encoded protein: CGSRDRNKPPSEAFF.

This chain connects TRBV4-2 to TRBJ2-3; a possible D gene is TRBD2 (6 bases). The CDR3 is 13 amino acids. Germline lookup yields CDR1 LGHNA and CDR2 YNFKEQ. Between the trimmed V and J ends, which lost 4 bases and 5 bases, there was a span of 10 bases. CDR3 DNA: TGTGCCAGCAGCCTGACGGGAGAAGATACGCAGTATTTT. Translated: CASSLTGEDTQYF.

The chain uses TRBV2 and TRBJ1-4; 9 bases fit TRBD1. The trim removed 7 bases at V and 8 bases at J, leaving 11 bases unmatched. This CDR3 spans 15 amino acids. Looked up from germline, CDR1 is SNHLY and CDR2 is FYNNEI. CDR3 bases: TGTGCCAGCACGGAACAGGGGGCGGGTGGGGAAAAACTGTTTTTT. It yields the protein CASTEQGAGGEKLFF.

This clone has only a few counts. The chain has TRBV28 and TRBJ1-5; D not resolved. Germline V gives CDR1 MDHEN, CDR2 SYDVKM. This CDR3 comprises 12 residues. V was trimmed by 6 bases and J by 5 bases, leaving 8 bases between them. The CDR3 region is CASRYGDQPQHF. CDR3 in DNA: TGTGCCAGCAGATACGGGGATCAGCCCCAGCATTTT.

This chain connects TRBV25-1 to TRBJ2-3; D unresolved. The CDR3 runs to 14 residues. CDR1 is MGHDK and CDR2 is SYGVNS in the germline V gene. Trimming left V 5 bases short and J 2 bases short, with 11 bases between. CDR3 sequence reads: CASSQESYTDTQYF. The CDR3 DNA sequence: TGTGCCAGCAGTCAGGAAAGCTACACAGATACGCAGTATTTT. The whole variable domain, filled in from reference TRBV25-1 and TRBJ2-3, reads EADIYQTPRYLVIGTGKKITLECSQTMGHDKMYWYQQDPGMELHLIHYSYGVNSTEKGDLSSESTVSRIRTEHFPLTLESARPSHTSQYLCASSQESYTDTQYFGPGTRLTVL.

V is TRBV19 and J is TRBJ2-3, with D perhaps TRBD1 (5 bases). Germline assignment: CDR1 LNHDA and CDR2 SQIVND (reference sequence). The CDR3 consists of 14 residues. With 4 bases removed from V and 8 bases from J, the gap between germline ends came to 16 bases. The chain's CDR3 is CASSTRTPRSTQYF. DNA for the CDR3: TGTGCCAGTAGTACGAGGACACCCCGCAGTACGCAGTATTTT.

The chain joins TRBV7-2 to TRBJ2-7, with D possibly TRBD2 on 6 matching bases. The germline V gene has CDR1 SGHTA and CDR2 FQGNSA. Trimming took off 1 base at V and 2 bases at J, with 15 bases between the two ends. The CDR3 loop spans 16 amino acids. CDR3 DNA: TGTGCCAGCAGCTTAGGCCCTGGGCGGGGAACCTACGAGCAGTACTTC. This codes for CASSLGPGRGTYEQYF.

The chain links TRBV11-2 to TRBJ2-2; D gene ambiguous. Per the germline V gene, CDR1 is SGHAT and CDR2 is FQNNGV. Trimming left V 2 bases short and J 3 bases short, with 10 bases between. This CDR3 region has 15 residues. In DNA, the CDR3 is TGTGCCAGCAGCTTAACTGGAGCCGACACCGGGGAGCTGTTTTTT. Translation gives CASSLTGADTGELFF.

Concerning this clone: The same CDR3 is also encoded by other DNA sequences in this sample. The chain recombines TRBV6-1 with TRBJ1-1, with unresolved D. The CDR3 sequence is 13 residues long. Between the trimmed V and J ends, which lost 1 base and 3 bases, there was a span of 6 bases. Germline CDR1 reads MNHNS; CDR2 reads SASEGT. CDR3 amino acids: CASSEGRYTEAFF. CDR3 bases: TGTGCCAGCAGTGAAGGGAGGTACACTGAAGCTTTCTTT.

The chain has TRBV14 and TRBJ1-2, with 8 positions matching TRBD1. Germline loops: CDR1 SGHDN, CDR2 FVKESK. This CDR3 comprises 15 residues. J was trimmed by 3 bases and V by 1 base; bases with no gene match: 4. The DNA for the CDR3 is TGTGCCAGCAGCCAAGGGACAGGGACTTACTATGGCTACACCTTC. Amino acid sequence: CASSQGTGTYYGYTF.

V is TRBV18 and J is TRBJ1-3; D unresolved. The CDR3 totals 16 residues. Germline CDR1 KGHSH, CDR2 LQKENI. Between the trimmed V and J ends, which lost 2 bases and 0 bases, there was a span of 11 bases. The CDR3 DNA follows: TGTGCCAGCTCACCATTACAGCTCGACTCTGGAAACACCATATATTTT. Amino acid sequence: CASSPLQLDSGNTIYF. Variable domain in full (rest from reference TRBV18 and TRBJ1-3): NAGVMQNPRHLVRRRGQEARLRCSPMKGHSHVYWYRQLPEEGLKFMVYLQKENIIDESGMPKERFSAEFPKEGPSILRIQQVVRGDSAAYFCASSPLQLDSGNTIYFGEGSWLTVV.

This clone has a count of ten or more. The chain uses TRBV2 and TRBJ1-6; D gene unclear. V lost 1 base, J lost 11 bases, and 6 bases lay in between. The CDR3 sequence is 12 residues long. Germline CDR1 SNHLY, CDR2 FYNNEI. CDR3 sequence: CASSEGYAPLHF. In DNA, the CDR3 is TGTGCCAGCAGTGAAGGGTACGCACCCCTCCACTTT.

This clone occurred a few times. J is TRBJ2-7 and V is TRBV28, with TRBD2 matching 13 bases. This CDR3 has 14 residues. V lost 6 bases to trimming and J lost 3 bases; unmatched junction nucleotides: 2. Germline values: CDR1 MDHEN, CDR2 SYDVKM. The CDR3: CASRGTSGNYEQYF. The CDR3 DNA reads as TGTGCCAGCAGGGGGACTAGCGGGAACTACGAGCAGTACTTC.

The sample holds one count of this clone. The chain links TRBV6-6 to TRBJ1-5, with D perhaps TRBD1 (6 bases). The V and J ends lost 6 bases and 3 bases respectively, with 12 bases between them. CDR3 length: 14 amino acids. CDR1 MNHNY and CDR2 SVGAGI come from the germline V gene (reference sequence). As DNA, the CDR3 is TGTGCCAGCAGGGCCACAGGGACCAATCAGCCCCAGCATTTT. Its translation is CASRATGTNQPQHF.

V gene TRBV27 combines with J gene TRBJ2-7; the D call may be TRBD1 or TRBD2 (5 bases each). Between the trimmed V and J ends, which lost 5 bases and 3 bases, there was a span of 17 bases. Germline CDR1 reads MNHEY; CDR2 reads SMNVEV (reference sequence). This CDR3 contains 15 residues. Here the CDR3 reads CASSAYGTQDYEQYF. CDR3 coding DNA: TGTGCCAGCAGTGCCTACGGGACGCAAGACTACGAGCAGTACTTC.

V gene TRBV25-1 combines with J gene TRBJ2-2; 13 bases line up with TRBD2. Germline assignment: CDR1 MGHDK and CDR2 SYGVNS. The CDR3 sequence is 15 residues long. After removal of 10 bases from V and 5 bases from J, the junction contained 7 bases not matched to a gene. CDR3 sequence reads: CATTSGRAGTGELFF. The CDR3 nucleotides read TGTGCCACCACTAGCGGGAGGGCCGGGACCGGGGAGCTGTTTTTT.

CDR3 loop: CASSLDPGGARNTIYF. The CDR3 DNA is TGCGCCAGCAGCCTAGACCCCGGGGGGGCTAGAAACACCATATATTTT. The chain links TRBV4-1 to TRBJ1-3; a possible D gene is TRBD1 (6 bases). Germline V gene lookup returns CDR1 MGHRA and CDR2 YSYEKL. The CDR3 length is 16 residues. V dropped 4 bases and J dropped 5 bases, with 18 bases sitting between them.

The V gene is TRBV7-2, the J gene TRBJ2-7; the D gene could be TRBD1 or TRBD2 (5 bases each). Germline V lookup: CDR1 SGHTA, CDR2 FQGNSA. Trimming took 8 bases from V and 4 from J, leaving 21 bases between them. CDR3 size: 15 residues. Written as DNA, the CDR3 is TGTGCCAGCTCCTTAGACCCGGGACGCGGGTACGAGCAGTACTTC. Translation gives CASSLDPGRGYEQYF.

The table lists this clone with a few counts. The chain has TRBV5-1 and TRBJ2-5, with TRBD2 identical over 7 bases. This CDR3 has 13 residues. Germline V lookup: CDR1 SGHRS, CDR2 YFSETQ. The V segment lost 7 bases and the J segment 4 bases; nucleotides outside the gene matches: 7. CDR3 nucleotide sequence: TGCGCCAGCCAGAAGTCGGGGGGAGAGACCCAGTACTTC. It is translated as CASQKSGGETQYF.

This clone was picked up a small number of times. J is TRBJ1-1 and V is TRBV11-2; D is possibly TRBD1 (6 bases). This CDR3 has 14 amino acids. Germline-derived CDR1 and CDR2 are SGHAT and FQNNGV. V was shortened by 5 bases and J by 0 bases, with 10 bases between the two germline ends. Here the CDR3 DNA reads TGTGCCAGCAGCAGACAGGTCATGAACACTGAAGCTTTCTTT. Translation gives CASSRQVMNTEAFF. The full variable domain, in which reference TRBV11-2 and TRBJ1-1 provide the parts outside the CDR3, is EAGVAQSPRYKIIEKRQSVAFWCNPISGHATLYWYQQILGQGPKLLIQFQNNGVVDDSQLPKDRFSAERLKGVDSTLKIQPAKLEDSAVYLCASSRQVMNTEAFFGQGTRLTVV.

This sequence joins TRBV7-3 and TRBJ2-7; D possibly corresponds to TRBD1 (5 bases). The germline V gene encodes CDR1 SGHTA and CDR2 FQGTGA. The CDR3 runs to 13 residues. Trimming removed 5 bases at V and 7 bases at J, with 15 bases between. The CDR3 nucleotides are TGTGCCAGCAGCCGAGACAGAGGTGGGGAGCAGTACTTC. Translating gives CASSRDRGGEQYF.

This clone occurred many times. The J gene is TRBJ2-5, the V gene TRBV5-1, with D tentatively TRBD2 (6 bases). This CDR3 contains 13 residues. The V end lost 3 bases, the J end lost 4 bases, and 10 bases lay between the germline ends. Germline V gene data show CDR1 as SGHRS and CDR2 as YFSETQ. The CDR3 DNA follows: TGCGCCAGCAGCTCGGACTACGTAGAGACCCAGTACTTC. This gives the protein CASSSDYVETQYF.

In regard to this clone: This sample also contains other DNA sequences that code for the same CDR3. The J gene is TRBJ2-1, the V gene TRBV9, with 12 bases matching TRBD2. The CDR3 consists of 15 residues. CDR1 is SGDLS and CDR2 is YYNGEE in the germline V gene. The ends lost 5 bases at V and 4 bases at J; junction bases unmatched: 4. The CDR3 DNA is TGTGCCAGCAGTGCGACTAGCGGGAGATACAATGAGCAGTTCTTC. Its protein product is CASSATSGRYNEQFF.

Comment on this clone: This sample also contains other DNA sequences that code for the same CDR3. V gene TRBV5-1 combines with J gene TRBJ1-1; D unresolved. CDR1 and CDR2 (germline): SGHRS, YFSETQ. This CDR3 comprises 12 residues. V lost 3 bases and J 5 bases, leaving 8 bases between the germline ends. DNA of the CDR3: TGCGCCAGCAGCTCAACCGGGACTGAAGCTTTCTTT. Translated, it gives CASSSTGTEAFF.

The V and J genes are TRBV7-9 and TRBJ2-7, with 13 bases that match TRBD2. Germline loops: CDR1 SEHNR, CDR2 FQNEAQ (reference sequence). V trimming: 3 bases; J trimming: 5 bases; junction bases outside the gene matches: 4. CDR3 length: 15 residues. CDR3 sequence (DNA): TGTGCCAGCAGCTTGTCCGGGACTAGCGGGGACGAGCAGTACTTC. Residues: CASSLSGTSGDEQYF.

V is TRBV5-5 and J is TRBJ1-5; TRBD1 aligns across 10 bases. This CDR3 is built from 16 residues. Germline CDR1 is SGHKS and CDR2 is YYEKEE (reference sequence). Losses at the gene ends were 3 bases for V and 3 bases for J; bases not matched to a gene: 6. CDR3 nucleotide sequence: TGTGCCAGCAGCTGGGCGGGACAGGGGCACAATCAGCCCCAGCATTTT. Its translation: CASSWAGQGHNQPQHF.

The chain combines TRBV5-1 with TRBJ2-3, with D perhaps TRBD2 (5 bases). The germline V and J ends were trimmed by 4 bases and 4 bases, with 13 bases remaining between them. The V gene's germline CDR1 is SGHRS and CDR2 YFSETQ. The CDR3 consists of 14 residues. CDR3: CASSPRVEPDTQYF. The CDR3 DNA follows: TGCGCCAGCAGCCCGCGGGTGGAGCCAGATACGCAGTATTTT.

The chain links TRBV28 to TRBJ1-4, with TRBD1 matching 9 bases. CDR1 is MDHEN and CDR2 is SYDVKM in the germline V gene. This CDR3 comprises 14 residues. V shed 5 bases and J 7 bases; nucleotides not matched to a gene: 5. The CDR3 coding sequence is TGTGCCAGCAGTCTTAGGGACAGGGTTGAAAAACTGTTTTTT. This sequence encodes CASSLRDRVEKLFF.